This TCR beta chain emerged from a study of chemoradiotherapy in HPV16-positive cancers. General study results and limits: During treatment, candidate HPV-specific clones and E7-related motifs expanded in tumor.

Produced via immunoSEQ multiplex PCR; TCRdb's table is partial and in-frame only. The data show 29,000 or so clones, 93% seen once. The J segment lost 6 bases and the V segment lost 1 base, leaving 7 bases of the junction unmatched. Germline V gene lookup returns CDR1 SGHDT and CDR2 YYEEEE. This CDR3 is 15 amino acids long. Notes on this clone: The antigen remains unidentified.

The TCR was taken from a human donor with HPV-associated anogenital cancer. V is TRBV5-6 and J is TRBJ1-2; TRBD1 matches 9 bases. This sample comprised blood, obtained from a patient who underwent chemoradiotherapy. CDR3 in DNA: TGTGCCAGCAGCTTGTGGGGACAGGGAAGGGATGGCTACACCTTC. It is translated as CASSLWGQGRDGYTF.